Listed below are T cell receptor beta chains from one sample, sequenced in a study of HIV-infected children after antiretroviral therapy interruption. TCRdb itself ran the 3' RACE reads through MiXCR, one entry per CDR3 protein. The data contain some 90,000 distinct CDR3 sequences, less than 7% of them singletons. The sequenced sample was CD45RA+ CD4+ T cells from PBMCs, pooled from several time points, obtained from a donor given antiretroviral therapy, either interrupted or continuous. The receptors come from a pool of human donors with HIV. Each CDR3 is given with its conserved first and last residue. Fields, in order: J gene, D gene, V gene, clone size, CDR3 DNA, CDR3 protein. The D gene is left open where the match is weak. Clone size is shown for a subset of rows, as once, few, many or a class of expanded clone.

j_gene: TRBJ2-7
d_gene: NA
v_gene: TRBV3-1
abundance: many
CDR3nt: TGTGCCAGCAGCCAAGATGTGCAGGGATCCGAGCAGTACTTC
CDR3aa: CASSQDVQGSEQYF

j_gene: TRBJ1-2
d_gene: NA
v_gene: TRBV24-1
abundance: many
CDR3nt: TGTGCCACCAGTGATCTGAATGGCTACACCTTC
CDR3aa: CATSDLNGYTF

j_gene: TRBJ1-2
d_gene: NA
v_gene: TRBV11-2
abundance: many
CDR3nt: TGTGCCAGCAGCTTAGTGGGGGGCTACTATGGCTACACCTTC
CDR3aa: CASSLVGGYYGYTF

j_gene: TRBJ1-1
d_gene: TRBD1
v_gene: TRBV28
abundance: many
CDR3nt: TGTGCCAGCCAATACGGAGGGGGACAGGGTGTCGCTGAAGCTTTCTTT
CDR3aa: CASQYGGGQGVAEAFF

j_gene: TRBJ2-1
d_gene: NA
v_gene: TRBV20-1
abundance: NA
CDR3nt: TGCAGTGCTAGGAGGCTAGCCAATGAGCAGTTCTTC
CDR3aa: CSARRLANEQFF

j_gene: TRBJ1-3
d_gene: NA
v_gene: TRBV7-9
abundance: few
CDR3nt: TGTGCCAGCAGGACGGAGGGGAAACACCTCTCTGGAAACACCATATATTTT
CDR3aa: CASRTEGKHLSGNTIYF

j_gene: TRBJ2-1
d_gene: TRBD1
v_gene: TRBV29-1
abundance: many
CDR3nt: TGCAGCGGGACAGGGGTCGACAATGAGCAGTTCTTC
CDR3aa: CSGTGVDNEQFF

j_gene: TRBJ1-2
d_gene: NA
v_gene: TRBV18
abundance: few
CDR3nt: TGTGCCAGCTCACCGGACACAAACTATGGCTACACCTTC
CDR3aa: CASSPDTNYGYTF

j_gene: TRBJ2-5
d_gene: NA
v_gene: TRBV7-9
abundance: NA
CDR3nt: TGTGCCCGCAGCTTACAAGGCACGTCGACCCAGTACTTC
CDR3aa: CARSLQGTSTQYF

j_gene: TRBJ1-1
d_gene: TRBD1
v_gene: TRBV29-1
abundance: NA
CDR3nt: TGCAGCGTGGACAGGGACACTGAAGCTTTCTTT
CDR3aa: CSVDRDTEAFF

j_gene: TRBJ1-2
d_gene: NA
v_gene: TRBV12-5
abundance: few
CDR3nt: TGTGCTAGTGGTTTGGTACGGTATCCAGGGAACGGTAATTTAGCTAACTATGGCTACACCTTC
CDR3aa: CASGLVRYPGNGNLANYGYTF

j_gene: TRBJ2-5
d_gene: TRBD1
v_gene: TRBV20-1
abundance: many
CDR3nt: TGCAGTGCTACCGACAGGGGGCAAGAGACCCAGTACTTC
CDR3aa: CSATDRGQETQYF

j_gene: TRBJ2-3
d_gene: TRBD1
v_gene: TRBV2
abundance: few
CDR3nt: TGTGCCAGCAGAGACCTCCCCTTTCGGGACAGAACAGATACGCAGTATTTT
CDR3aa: CASRDLPFRDRTDTQYF

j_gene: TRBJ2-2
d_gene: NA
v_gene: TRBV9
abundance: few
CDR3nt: TGTGCCAGCAGCCCCCGGACCCGGAACACCGGGGAGCTGTTTTTT
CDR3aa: CASSPRTRNTGELFF

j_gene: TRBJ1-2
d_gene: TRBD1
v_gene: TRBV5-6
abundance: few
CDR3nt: TGTGCCAGCAGCATCGGACAGGCCCTGATGGCCTTC
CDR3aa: CASSIGQALMAF

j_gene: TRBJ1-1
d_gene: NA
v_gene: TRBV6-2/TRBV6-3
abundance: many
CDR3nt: TGTGCCAGCAACCTCCTTCCCAACACTGAAGCTTTCTTT
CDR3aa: CASNLLPNTEAFF